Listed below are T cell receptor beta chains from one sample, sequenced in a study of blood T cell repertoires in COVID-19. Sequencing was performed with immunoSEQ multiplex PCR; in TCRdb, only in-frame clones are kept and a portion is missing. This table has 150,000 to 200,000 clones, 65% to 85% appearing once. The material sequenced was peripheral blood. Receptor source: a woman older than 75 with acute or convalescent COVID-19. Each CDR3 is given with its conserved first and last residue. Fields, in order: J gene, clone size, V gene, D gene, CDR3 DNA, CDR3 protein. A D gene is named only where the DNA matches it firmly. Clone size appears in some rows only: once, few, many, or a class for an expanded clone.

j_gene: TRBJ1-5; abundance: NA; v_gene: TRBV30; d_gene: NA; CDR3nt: TGTGCCTGGAGTGTTGAGCCGTGGCAGCCCCAGCATTTT; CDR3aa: CAWSVEPWQPQHF
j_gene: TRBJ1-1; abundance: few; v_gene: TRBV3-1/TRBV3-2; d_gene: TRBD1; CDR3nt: TGTGCCAGCAGCGACACAGGGGCGCGTAACACTGAAGCTTTCTTT; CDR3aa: CASSDTGARNTEAFF
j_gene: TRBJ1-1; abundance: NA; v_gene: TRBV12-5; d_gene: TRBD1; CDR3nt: TGTGCTAGTGGTAGGGACAGGGTATCGAGTGCTTTCTTT; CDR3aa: CASGRDRVSSAFF
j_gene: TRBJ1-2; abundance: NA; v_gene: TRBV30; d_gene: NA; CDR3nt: TGTGCCTGTAATAACAGGGTAAACTATGGCTACACCTTC; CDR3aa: CACNNRVNYGYTF
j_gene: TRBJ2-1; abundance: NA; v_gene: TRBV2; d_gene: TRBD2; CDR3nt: TGTGCCAGCAGGGGGGGACTAGCGGGAGGACTGAGCTCCTACAATGAGCAGTTCTTC; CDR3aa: CASRGGLAGGLSSYNEQFF
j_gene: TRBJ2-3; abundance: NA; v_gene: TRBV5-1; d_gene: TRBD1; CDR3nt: TGCGCCAGCAGCTTGCTGACAGGGACCACAGATACGCAGTATTTT; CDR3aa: CASSLLTGTTDTQYF
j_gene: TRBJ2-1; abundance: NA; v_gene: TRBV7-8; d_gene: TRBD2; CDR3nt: TGTGCCAGCAGCTCCGTGGCGGGACTAGCGAGTGAGCAGTTCTTC; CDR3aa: CASSSVAGLASEQFF
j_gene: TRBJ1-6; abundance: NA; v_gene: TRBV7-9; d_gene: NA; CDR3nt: TGTGCCAGCAGCTCCGATTCACCCCTCCACTTT; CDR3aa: CASSSDSPLHF
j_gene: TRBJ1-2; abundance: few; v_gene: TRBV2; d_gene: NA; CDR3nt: TGTGCCAGCAGACCCAACAGGGCTTCTCAAGGCTACACCTTC; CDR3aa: CASRPNRASQGYTF
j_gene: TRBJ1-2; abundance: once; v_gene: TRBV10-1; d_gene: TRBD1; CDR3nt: TGCGCCAGCAGGGGACAGGGGGACGATGGCTACACCTTC; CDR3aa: CASRGQGDDGYTF